These T cell receptor beta chains were read from a single sample in a study of blood T cell repertoires in COVID-19. Using immunoSEQ multiplex PCR, the repertoire was profiled, and TCRdb retains in-frame clones only, with some absent. The sample has approximately 120,000 clones, roughly 87% seen once. Sample: peripheral blood. The source of these receptors is an elderly man with active or convalescent COVID-19. Each CDR3 is given with its conserved first and last residue. The order of the fields is V gene, D gene, J gene, CDR3 DNA, CDR3 protein. The D gene is left open where the match is weak.

>TRBV10-3|-|TRBJ1-6
TGTGCCATCAGTGAGGACAGCTTTAATTCACCCCTCCACTTT
CAISEDSFNSPLHF
>TRBV6-2/TRBV6-3|-|TRBJ1-6
TGTGCCAGCAGTTACCCACAGGTGTCACCCCTCCACTTT
CASSYPQVSPLHF
>TRBV7-8|-|TRBJ1-2
TGTGCCAGCAGCCTGACTCAGGGGAACTATGGCTACACCTTC
CASSLTQGNYGYTF
>TRBV20-1|TRBD1|TRBJ2-7
TGCAGTGCTAGTGTTTCGGACAGGTCCTACGAGCAGTACTTC
CSASVSDRSYEQYF
>TRBV6-2/TRBV6-3|-|TRBJ1-5
TGTGCCAGCAGTTGGAGACAGTTTAGCAATCAGCCCCAGCATTTT
CASSWRQFSNQPQHF
>TRBV5-5|-|TRBJ1-3
TGTGCCAGCCACGACGCGGGGGTTGGAAACACCATATATTTT
CASHDAGVGNTIYF
>TRBV6-2/TRBV6-3|TRBD1|TRBJ1-2
TGTGCCAGCAGTCACCTAGGACAGGGGGCGTTTGTCTATGGCTACACCTTC
CASSHLGQGAFVYGYTF
>TRBV10-1|-|TRBJ1-4
TGCGCCAGCACAGGGAATGAAAAACTGTTTTTT
CASTGNEKLFF
>TRBV10-3|-|TRBJ2-1
TGTGCCATCAGCCGGGACATCCGTTCCTACAATGAGCAGTTCTTC
CAISRDIRSYNEQFF
>TRBV5-6|TRBD1|TRBJ1-1
TGTGCCAGCAAACAGGGGCTGAACACTGAAGCTTTCTTT
CASKQGLNTEAFF
>TRBV12-5|-|TRBJ1-2
TGTGCTAGTGGTTTGTCTCACGGGGGTCTTGGCTACACCTTC
CASGLSHGGLGYTF
>TRBV2|-|TRBJ2-2
TGTGCCAGCAGTTTGGAGGGGGGGCAAGGCGGGGAGCTGTTTTTT
CASSLEGGQGGELFF
>TRBV19|-|TRBJ2-5
TGTGCCAGTAGAACCTCTGGGAGTAAAGAGACCCAGTACTTC
CASRTSGSKETQYF
>TRBV5-6|-|TRBJ1-2
TGTGCCAGCAGCTTCTCAACCGGGTCCCTTGGTGGCTACACCTTC
CASSFSTGSLGGYTF
>TRBV6-5|-|TRBJ1-1
TGTGCCAGCAGTTACTCTGTCATGTTGAACACTGAAGCTTTCTTT
CASSYSVMLNTEAFF
>TRBV6-5|-|TRBJ2-1
TGTGCCAGCAGTTACTCGACGGGTAGAGGTGAGCAGTTCTTC
CASSYSTGRGEQFF
>TRBV18|TRBD1|TRBJ2-7
TGTGCCAGCTCACCCATTGACAGGGTCCGCTACTACGAGCAGTACTTC
CASSPIDRVRYYEQYF
>TRBV19|TRBD1|TRBJ1-5
TGTGCCAGTAGTATGGGGACAGCGCGTAATCAGCCCCAGCATTTT
CASSMGTARNQPQHF
>TRBV19|TRBD1|TRBJ2-3
TGTGCCAGTAGCACCCACAGGGGAAGCACAGATACGCAGTATTTT
CASSTHRGSTDTQYF
>TRBV20-1|TRBD2|TRBJ2-1
TGCAGTGCTAGTTTTAGCGGGGGGACCTATGAGCAGTTCTTC
CSASFSGGTYEQFF
>TRBV30|-|TRBJ2-7
TGTGCCTGGAGTTCCAGCTACGAGCAGTACTTC
CAWSSSYEQYF